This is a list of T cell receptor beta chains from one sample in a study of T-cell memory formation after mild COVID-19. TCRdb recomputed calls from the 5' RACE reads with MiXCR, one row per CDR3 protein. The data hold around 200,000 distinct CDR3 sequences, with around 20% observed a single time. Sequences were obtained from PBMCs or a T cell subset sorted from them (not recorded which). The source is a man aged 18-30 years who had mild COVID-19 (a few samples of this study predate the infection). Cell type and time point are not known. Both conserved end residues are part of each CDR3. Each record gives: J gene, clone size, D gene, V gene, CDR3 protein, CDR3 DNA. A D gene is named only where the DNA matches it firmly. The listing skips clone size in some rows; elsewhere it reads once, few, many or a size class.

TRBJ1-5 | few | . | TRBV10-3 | CAISGRENQPQHF | TGTGCCATCAGCGGCCGGGAGAATCAGCCCCAGCATTTT
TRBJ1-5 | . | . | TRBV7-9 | CASSNTHNQPQHF | TGTGCCAGCAGCAACACCCACAATCAGCCCCAGCATTTT
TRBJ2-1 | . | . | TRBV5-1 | CASSFRQNNEQFF | TGCGCCAGCAGCTTCAGACAAAACAATGAGCAGTTCTTC
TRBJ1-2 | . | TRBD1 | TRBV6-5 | CASTIRRQGIRASNYGYTF | TGTGCCAGCACCATACGCCGACAGGGTATTCGGGCCTCCAACTATGGCTACACCTTC
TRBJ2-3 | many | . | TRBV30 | CAWRSSYSTDTQYF | TGTGCCTGGAGGTCCAGCTATAGCACAGATACGCAGTATTTT
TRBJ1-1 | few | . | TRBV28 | CASSLGEILMNTEAFF | TGTGCCAGCAGTCTGGGGGAGATACTGATGAACACTGAAGCTTTCTTT
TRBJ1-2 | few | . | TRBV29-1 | CSVGRLGYTF | TGCAGCGTTGGAAGACTTGGCTACACCTTC
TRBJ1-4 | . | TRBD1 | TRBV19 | CASSPQQGANEKLFF | TGTGCCAGTAGTCCCCAACAGGGGGCGAATGAAAAACTGTTTTTT
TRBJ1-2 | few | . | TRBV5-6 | CASSPTLDYGYTF | TGTGCCAGCAGCCCCACTTTGGACTATGGCTACACCTTC
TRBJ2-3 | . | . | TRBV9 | CASSVYPTSDTQYF | TGTGCCAGCAGCGTATACCCTACGTCAGATACGCAGTATTTT
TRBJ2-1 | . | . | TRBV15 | CATSIGAGPYNEQFF | TGTGCCACCAGCATAGGGGCGGGACCATACAATGAGCAGTTCTTC
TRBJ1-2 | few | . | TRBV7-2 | CASTRFLFGYTF | TGTGCCAGCACCCGCTTCCTATTTGGCTACACCTTC
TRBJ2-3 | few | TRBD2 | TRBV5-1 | CASSLGLAASTDTQYF | TGCGCCAGCAGCTTGGGACTAGCGGCTAGCACAGATACGCAGTATTTT
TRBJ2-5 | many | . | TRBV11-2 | CASSSGRTQYF | TGTGCCAGCAGCTCTGGGCGGACCCAGTACTTC
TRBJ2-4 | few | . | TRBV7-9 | CASSMSLSDIQYF | TGTGCCAGCAGCATGAGTTTGTCAGACATTCAGTACTTC
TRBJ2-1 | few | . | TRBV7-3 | CASSPSRDSIDEQFF | TGTGCCAGCAGCCCTAGCCGGGACTCAATCGATGAGCAGTTCTTC
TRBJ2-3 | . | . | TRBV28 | CASSLLGAGRAHTDTQYF | TGTGCCAGCAGTTTATTAGGGGCGGGGCGGGCGCACACAGATACGCAGTATTTT
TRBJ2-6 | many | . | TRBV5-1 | CASRQAGGANVLTF | TGCGCCAGCCGACAGGCCGGCGGGGCCAACGTCCTGACTTTC
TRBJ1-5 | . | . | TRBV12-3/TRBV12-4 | CASSFRGWANQPQHF | TGTGCCAGCAGTTTCCGGGGATGGGCGAATCAGCCCCAGCATTTT
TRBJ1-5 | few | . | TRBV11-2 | CASSLSGRSNQPQHF | TGTGCCAGCAGCTTATCAGGGCGTAGCAATCAGCCCCAGCATTTT
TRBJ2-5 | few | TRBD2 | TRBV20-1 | CSASPGLVARETQYF | TGCAGTGCGTCCCCGGGACTAGTGGCGCGAGAGACCCAGTACTTC
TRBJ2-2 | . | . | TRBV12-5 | CASGLAGVAGELFF | TGTGCTAGTGGTTTGGCAGGGGTAGCCGGGGAGCTGTTTTTT
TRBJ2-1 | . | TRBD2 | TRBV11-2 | CASSPGLPYNEQFF | TGTGCCAGCAGCCCGGGACTACCATACAATGAGCAGTTCTTC
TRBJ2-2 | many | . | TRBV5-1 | CASSLDGQLATGELFF | TGCGCCAGCAGCTTGGACGGACAACTAGCCACCGGGGAGCTGTTTTTT
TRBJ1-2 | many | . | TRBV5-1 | CASSLSGYGQGYTF | TGCGCCAGCAGCTTGTCAGGGTATGGTCAAGGCTACACCTTC
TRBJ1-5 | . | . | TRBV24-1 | CATSEGVLAQHF | TGTGCCACCAGTGAGGGGGTTCTGGCCCAGCATTTT
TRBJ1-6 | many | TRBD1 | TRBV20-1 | CSARGRGYSPLHF | TGCAGTGCTAGAGGCAGGGGGTATTCACCCCTCCACTTT
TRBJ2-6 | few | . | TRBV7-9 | CASSLVPGANVLTF | TGTGCCAGCAGCTTGGTCCCTGGGGCCAACGTCCTGACTTTC
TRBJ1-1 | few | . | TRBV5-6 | CASTFANFMNTEAFF | TGTGCCAGCACCTTTGCAAACTTCATGAACACTGAAGCTTTCTTT
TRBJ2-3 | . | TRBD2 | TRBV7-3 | CASSSGTSGGAGTQYF | TGTGCCAGCAGCTCCGGGACTAGCGGGGGCGCGGGTACGCAGTATTTT
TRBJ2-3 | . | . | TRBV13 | CASSFYRGGSTDTQYF | TGTGCCAGCAGCTTCTACAGGGGAGGGAGCACAGATACGCAGTATTTT
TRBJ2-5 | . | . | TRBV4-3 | CASSQDRSETQYF | TGCGCCAGCAGCCAAGATAGGTCGGAGACCCAGTACTTC
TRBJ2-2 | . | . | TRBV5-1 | CASKIDTGELFF | TGCGCCAGCAAAATAGACACCGGGGAGCTGTTTTTT
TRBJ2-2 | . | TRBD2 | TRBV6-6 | CASSYGPSGTGELFF | TGTGCCAGCAGTTACGGTCCTAGCGGCACCGGGGAGCTGTTTTTT
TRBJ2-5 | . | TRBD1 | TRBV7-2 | CASSLRDREGTQYF | TGTGCCAGCAGCCTCCGGGACAGGGAGGGGACCCAGTACTTC
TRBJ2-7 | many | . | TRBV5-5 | CASSLAVPRRDQYF | TGTGCCAGCAGCTTGGCTGTGCCCAGAAGGGATCAGTACTTC
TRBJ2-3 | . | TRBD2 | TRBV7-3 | CASSPTVGLASDTQYF | TGTGCCAGCAGCCCAACGGTGGGACTAGCTTCAGATACGCAGTATTTT
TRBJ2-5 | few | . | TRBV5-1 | CASSQEPGSSYQETQYF | TGCGCCAGCAGCCAAGAGCCGGGCAGCTCGTACCAAGAGACCCAGTACTTC
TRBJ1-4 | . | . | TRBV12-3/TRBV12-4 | CASSLAGRAIGKLFF | TGTGCCAGCAGTTTAGCGGGCAGGGCGATTGGAAAACTGTTTTTT
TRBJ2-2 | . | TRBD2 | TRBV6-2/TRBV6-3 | CASSPGLAGGPVAGELFF | TGTGCCAGCAGCCCGGGTCTAGCGGGGGGGCCGGTCGCCGGGGAGCTGTTTTTT
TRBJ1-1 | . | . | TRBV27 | CASSLGYTGNTEAFF | TGTGCCAGCAGTTTAGGGTACACGGGGAACACTGAAGCTTTCTTT
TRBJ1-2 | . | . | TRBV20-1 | CSARDNPTRGYTF | TGCAGTGCTAGAGATAACCCCACTAGGGGCTACACCTTC
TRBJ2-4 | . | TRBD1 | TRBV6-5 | CASSERDSNGIQYF | TGTGCCAGCAGCGAAAGGGACAGTAATGGCATTCAGTACTTC
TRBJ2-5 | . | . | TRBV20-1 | CSARVPGGAQETQYF | TGCAGTGCTAGAGTGCCAGGTGGGGCCCAAGAGACCCAGTACTTC
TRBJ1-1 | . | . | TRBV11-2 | CASSPFFLLGGGLRNTEAFF | TGTGCCAGCAGCCCCTTCTTTCTTTTGGGAGGGGGGTTGCGGAACACTGAAGCTTTCTTT
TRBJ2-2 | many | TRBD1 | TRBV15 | CATSRNRGSGELFF | TGTGCCACCAGCAGAAACAGGGGGTCCGGGGAGCTGTTTTTT
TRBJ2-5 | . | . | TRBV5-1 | CASSLVQGAETQYF | TGCGCCAGCAGCTTGGTACAGGGCGCAGAGACCCAGTACTTC
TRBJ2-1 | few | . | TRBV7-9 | CASSLVDRRGEQFF | TGTGCCAGCAGCTTAGTGGATCGGCGCGGGGAGCAGTTCTTC
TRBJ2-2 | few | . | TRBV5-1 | CASSLEANTGELFF | TGCGCCAGCAGCTTGGAGGCGAACACCGGGGAGCTGTTTTTT
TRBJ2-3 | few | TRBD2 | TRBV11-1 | CASSLDGLASFTDTQYF | TGTGCCAGCAGCTTAGACGGACTAGCGAGTTTCACAGATACGCAGTATTTT
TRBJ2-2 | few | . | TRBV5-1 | CASRRADTGELFF | TGCGCCAGCCGCCGGGCCGACACCGGGGAGCTGTTTTTT
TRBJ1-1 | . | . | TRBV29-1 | CSVVRGQLNTEAFF | TGCAGCGTTGTCCGAGGACAGTTGAACACTGAAGCTTTCTTT
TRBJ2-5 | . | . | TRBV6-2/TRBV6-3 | CASRTGGETQYF | TGTGCCAGCAGAACCGGAGGGGAGACCCAGTACTTC
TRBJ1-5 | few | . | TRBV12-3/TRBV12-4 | CASSLQGHQPQHF | TGTGCCAGCAGTTTACAGGGTCATCAGCCCCAGCATTTT